The clone carrying this T cell receptor beta chain was recorded a few times. Its specificity is not known. This sample is drawn from a study of cytomegalovirus exposure and HLA in healthy donors. Study overall: In a previous analysis, about 100 million unique TCR beta sequences were found from some 180 million T cells.

The germline gives CDR1 ENHRY, CDR2 SYGVKD. The V end was cut by 6 bases, the J end by 4 bases, with 15 bases between. The CDR3 contains 14 residues. 13 Jbeta primers and 60 Vbeta primers were used for the PCR. Sequencing used immunoSEQ multiplex PCR; TCRdb keeps in-frame clones, though not all of them. The data show more than 70,000 clones, around 77% seen once. General study results and limits: A prior analysis recorded that most TCR beta V segments were productive about 87% or about 30% of the time. A likely sequencing artifact accounted for one observed cluster of highly shared sequence variants. The only immune exposure information that was available was CMV serostatus.

The V gene is TRBV10-3, the J gene TRBJ1-2, with D unresolved. Sequenced material: PBMCs. The receptor was isolated from a boy younger than 18 in good health and CMV-seronegative. The CDR3 sequence is CAIRPSEEPYGYTF. In nucleotides, the CDR3 is TGTGCCATCAGGCCGAGCGAGGAGCCCTATGGCTACACCTTC.